The TCR beta chain under discussion was sequenced for a study of cytomegalovirus exposure and HLA in healthy donors. At collection, donors were nominally healthy, but unrecorded immune exposures were probable. The study, taken as a whole, reports: Later on, an analysis tied 15,000 to 20,000 TCR beta sequences to HLA alleles at 0.05 false discovery rate.

The CDR3 runs to 12 residues. Per germline, CDR1 SEHNR and CDR2 FQNEAQ (reference sequence). The germline V and J ends were trimmed by 5 bases and 8 bases, with 9 bases remaining between them. The PCR had 60 Vbeta and 13 Jbeta primers. The repertoire was sequenced with immunoSEQ multiplex PCR; TCRdb's copy has only in-frame clones and lacks some. The sample includes over 150,000 clones, roughly four fifths of them seen just once. Worth noting for this clone: Its target is not known.

The source of this sequence is a woman aged 18 to 35 in good health and CMV-seronegative. The sequenced material came from PBMCs. The gene calls are TRBV7-9 and TRBJ1-4, with TRBD1 as a possible D gene (6 bases). This chain's CDR3 is CASSTGQEKLFF. CDR3 in DNA: TGTGCCAGCAGCACCGGACAGGAAAAACTGTTTTTT.